This TCR beta chain was identified in a study of CD8 T cells in Susac syndrome. As for the study in general: Patients with Susac syndrome had blood drawn and were at that point therapy-naive, on corticosteroids, or on intravenous immunoglobulin alone. Study-wide results and caveats: Clonal expansion was not seen in any Susac syndrome CD4+ T cell repertoire.

Sequencing of TCR beta drew on CD8+ and CD4+ T cells from blood. Reverse transcription used about 0.45 to 1 ug RNA and random hexamers. TCRdb ran MiXCR on the immunoSEQ multiplex PCR reads and lists one entry per CDR3 protein. Of some 160,000 distinct CDR3 sequences in the sample, approximately 94% were seen once. The CDR3 runs 14 residues. From germline, CDR1 is DFQATT and CDR2 SNEGSKA (reference sequence). V was shortened by 6 bases and J by 6 bases, with 20 bases between the two germline ends. Points on this clonotype: Its antigen remains unidentified.

This TCR came from a human donor with Susac syndrome. The V and J genes are TRBV20-1 and TRBJ1-1; D possibly corresponds to TRBD1 (6 bases). Sample: CD4+ T cells from PBMCs. CDR3 coding DNA: TGCAGTGCCCAGAAAGGGGGACTTGCCTCTGAAGCTTTCTTT. Residues: CSAQKGGLASEAFF.